The sequence of this T cell receptor beta chain was determined in a study of T-cell memory formation after mild COVID-19. This clonotype has at least ten counts. CDR3 length equals 15 residues. The V gene lost 0 bases and the J gene lost 1 base, with 8 bases spanning the gap. Germline CDR1 LNHNV, CDR2 YYDKDF (reference sequence). TCRdb independently ran MiXCR on the 5' RACE reads; one entry per CDR3 protein. The repertoire has tens of thousands of distinct CDR3 sequences, roughly 23% of them found once; the top ten carry about 40%. This chain connects TRBV15 to TRBJ2-3; possibly TRBD2 for D (5 bases). Sample: PBMCs or a T cell subset sorted from them (not recorded which). The source of this sequence is a man younger than 35 who had mild COVID-19 (a few samples of this study predate the infection). Cell type and time point are not known. CDR3 region: CATSRDLGGTDTQYF. CDR3 DNA sequence: TGTGCCACCAGCAGAGATCTCGGGGGCACAGATACGCAGTATTTT.